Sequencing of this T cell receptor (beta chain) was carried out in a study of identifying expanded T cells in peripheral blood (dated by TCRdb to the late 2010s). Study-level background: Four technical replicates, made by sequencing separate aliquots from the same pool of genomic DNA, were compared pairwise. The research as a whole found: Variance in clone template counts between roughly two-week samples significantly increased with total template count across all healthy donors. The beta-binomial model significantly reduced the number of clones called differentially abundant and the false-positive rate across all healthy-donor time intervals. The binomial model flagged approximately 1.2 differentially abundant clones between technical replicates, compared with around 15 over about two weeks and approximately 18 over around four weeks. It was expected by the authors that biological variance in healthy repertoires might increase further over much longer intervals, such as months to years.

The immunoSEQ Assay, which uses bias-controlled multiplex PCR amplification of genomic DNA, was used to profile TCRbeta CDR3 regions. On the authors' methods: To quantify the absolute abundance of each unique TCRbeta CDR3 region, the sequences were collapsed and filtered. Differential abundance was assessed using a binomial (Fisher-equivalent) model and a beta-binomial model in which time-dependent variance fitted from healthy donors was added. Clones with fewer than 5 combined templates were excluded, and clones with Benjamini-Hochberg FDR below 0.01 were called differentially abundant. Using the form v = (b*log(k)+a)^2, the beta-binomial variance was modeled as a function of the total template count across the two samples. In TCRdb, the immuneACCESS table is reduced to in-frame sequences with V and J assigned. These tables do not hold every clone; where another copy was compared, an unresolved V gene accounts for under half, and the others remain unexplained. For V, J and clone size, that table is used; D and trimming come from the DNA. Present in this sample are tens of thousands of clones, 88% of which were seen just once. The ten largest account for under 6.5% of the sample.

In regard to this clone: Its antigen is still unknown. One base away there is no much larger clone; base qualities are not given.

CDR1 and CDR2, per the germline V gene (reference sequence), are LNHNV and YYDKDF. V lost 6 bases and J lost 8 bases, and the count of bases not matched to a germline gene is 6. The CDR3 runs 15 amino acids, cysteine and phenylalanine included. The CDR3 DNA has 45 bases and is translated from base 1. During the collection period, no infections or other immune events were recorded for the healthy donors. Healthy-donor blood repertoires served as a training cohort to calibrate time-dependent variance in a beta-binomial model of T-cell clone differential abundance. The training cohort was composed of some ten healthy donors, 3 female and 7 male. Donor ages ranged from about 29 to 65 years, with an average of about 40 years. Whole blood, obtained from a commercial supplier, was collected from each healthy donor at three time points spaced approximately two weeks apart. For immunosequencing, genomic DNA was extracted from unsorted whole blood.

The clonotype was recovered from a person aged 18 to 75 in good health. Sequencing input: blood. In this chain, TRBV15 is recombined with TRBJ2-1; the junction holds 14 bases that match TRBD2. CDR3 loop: CATSKTSGRADEQFF. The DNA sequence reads TGTGCCACCAGTAAGACTAGCGGGAGGGCCGATGAGCAGTTCTTC.